This TCR beta chain was documented in a study of cytomegalovirus exposure and HLA in healthy donors. The PCR ran on 60 Vbeta and 13 Jbeta primers. Sequencing used immunoSEQ multiplex PCR; TCRdb keeps in-frame clones, though not all of them. The sample lists around 140,000 clones, around 72% occurring once. The CDR3 is 14 residues long. CDR1 and CDR2 from the germline V gene are LGHNA and YNFKEQ. Trimming at V came to 4 bases and at J to 6 bases, leaving 5 bases not matched to a gene. This sequence originates from a man between 50 and 59 years old in good health and CMV-seropositive. Sequenced: PBMCs. The rearrangement links TRBV4-2 to TRBJ1-5; TRBD1 matches 8 bases. CDR3 loop: CASSRGQGSQPQHF. The CDR3 DNA sequence: TGTGCCAGCAGCCGCGGACAGGGAAGTCAGCCCCAGCATTTT.